These 2 T cell receptor beta chains originate from one sample sequenced in a study of shared clonotypes between healthy human individuals. The naive CD8 subset, CD45RO-negative cells positively selected for CCR7, excluded terminally differentiated effector memory CD45RA+ cells. Libraries were prepared by immunoSEQ multiplex PCR; TCRdb keeps only in-frame clonotypes and omits some of them. The table lists roughly 2.1 million clones, just over 90% of them singletons. Sequencing was carried out using naive CD8+ T cells from PBMCs. These receptors were taken from a man aged 18 to 35 in good health. Some clones in this sample may be carry-over from other donors' samples.

This clone was picked up one time. J is TRBJ2-3 and V is TRBV9; possibly TRBD2 for D (6 bases). V gave up 7 bases and J gave up 5 bases, with 11 bases separating them. Germline V gives CDR1 SGDLS, CDR2 YYNGEE. The CDR3 sequence is 12 residues long. The CDR3 reads CASRAGGDTQYF. The CDR3 DNA follows: TGTGCCAGCCGCGCCGGGGGAGATACGCAGTATTTT.

The chain recombines TRBV27 with TRBJ1-3; TRBD1 might be the D (6 bases). V lost 4 bases and J lost 4, with 14 bases in between. This CDR3 has 15 amino acids. Germline loops: CDR1 MNHEY, CDR2 SMNVEV (reference sequence). CDR3: CASSSRGMQGNTIYF. CDR3 coding DNA: TGTGCCAGCAGTTCCAGGGGAATGCAAGGAAACACCATATATTTT.